This is a list of T cell receptor beta chains from one sample in a study of cytomegalovirus exposure and HLA in healthy donors. The method was immunoSEQ multiplex PCR; TCRdb's version includes in-frame clones alone and lacks a portion of them. The table lists tens of thousands of clones, around three quarters of them singletons, with 7.8% in the top ten. Sequencing was performed on PBMCs. These receptors all come from a man between 18 and 35 years old in good health and CMV-seropositive. Both conserved end residues are part of each CDR3. The order of the fields is V gene, D gene, J gene, CDR3 protein. A D gene is named only where the DNA matches it firmly.

v_call: TRBV27
d_call: .
j_call: TRBJ2-1
cdr3_aa: CASSMTGINEQFF

v_call: TRBV5-4
d_call: TRBD2
j_call: TRBJ2-1
cdr3_aa: CASSLGTSGSNLGEQFF

v_call: TRBV6-5
d_call: .
j_call: TRBJ1-1
cdr3_aa: CASQGNTEAFF

v_call: TRBV2
d_call: .
j_call: TRBJ1-1
cdr3_aa: CASSQIGGGTEAFF

v_call: TRBV7-9
d_call: .
j_call: TRBJ1-2
cdr3_aa: CASSLSDYGYTF

v_call: TRBV28
d_call: TRBD1
j_call: TRBJ1-5
cdr3_aa: CASLTQGAGNQPQHF

v_call: TRBV30
d_call: .
j_call: TRBJ2-1
cdr3_aa: CACLLGGSEQFF

v_call: TRBV6-5
d_call: TRBD1
j_call: TRBJ2-7
cdr3_aa: CASSYLGTGGSYEQYF

v_call: TRBV7-9
d_call: .
j_call: TRBJ2-7
cdr3_aa: CASSSQGPLVEQYF

v_call: TRBV14
d_call: .
j_call: TRBJ2-7
cdr3_aa: CASSQDLRGFKQYF

v_call: TRBV5-1
d_call: .
j_call: TRBJ1-4
cdr3_aa: CASSLAGATNEKLFF

v_call: TRBV5-6
d_call: TRBD2
j_call: TRBJ2-7
cdr3_aa: CASSLPSGSYEQYF

v_call: TRBV6-6
d_call: .
j_call: TRBJ2-7
cdr3_aa: CASSRDTYEQYF

v_call: TRBV7-9
d_call: .
j_call: TRBJ1-2
cdr3_aa: CASSFNSYGYTF

v_call: TRBV28
d_call: .
j_call: TRBJ2-1
cdr3_aa: CASSPPAGGPYNEQFF

v_call: TRBV7-6
d_call: .
j_call: TRBJ2-7
cdr3_aa: CASSFDGDSYEQYF

v_call: TRBV2
d_call: .
j_call: TRBJ1-6
cdr3_aa: CASTDPRGAANSPLHF

v_call: TRBV30
d_call: .
j_call: TRBJ1-6
cdr3_aa: CAWSVLRGRSSPLHF

v_call: TRBV30
d_call: TRBD1
j_call: TRBJ2-3
cdr3_aa: CAWSDEGQTDTQYF

v_call: TRBV13
d_call: .
j_call: TRBJ2-7
cdr3_aa: CASSPAGSLGEQYF

v_call: TRBV5-1
d_call: .
j_call: TRBJ2-3
cdr3_aa: CASSLDRGTDTQYF

v_call: TRBV7-9
d_call: TRBD1
j_call: TRBJ2-7
cdr3_aa: CASSRRDSPVYEQYF

v_call: TRBV5-8
d_call: TRBD1
j_call: TRBJ2-5
cdr3_aa: CASSTGTVETQYF

v_call: TRBV5-1
d_call: TRBD2
j_call: TRBJ2-3
cdr3_aa: CASSLELAGVADTQYF

v_call: TRBV7-3
d_call: .
j_call: TRBJ1-1
cdr3_aa: CASSLAAGANTEAFF

v_call: TRBV9
d_call: .
j_call: TRBJ1-1
cdr3_aa: CASSASTGPLGEAFF

v_call: TRBV7-2
d_call: .
j_call: TRBJ1-4
cdr3_aa: CASSFHEGEKLFF

v_call: TRBV6-5
d_call: .
j_call: TRBJ1-1
cdr3_aa: CASLSGRGRDTEAFF

v_call: TRBV14
d_call: .
j_call: TRBJ2-5
cdr3_aa: CASSQDRSSRTQYF

v_call: TRBV29-1
d_call: TRBD1
j_call: TRBJ1-4
cdr3_aa: CSVDSDRGARATNEKLFF

v_call: TRBV7-8
d_call: TRBD1
j_call: TRBJ2-7
cdr3_aa: CASRGQGSHEQYF

v_call: TRBV29-1
d_call: .
j_call: TRBJ1-2
cdr3_aa: CSVEDGGGGYTF

v_call: TRBV28
d_call: TRBD1
j_call: TRBJ2-5
cdr3_aa: CASRPSGGGRETQYF

v_call: TRBV29-1
d_call: .
j_call: TRBJ2-3
cdr3_aa: CSVVETVADTQYF

v_call: TRBV30
d_call: TRBD2
j_call: TRBJ2-1
cdr3_aa: CAWSLGGYPEQFF

v_call: TRBV7-9
d_call: .
j_call: TRBJ1-1
cdr3_aa: CASSLARINTEAFF

v_call: TRBV4-2
d_call: TRBD2
j_call: TRBJ2-5
cdr3_aa: CASSQDAAGGPGETQYF

v_call: TRBV6-5
d_call: TRBD1
j_call: TRBJ1-1
cdr3_aa: CAAAGGNTEAFF

v_call: TRBV30
d_call: .
j_call: TRBJ2-1
cdr3_aa: CAWSVASNEQFF

v_call: TRBV14
d_call: .
j_call: TRBJ1-1
cdr3_aa: CASSLLRTGIGTEAFF

v_call: TRBV9
d_call: .
j_call: TRBJ1-6
cdr3_aa: CASSDGGTVNSPLHF

v_call: TRBV7-2
d_call: TRBD2
j_call: TRBJ2-1
cdr3_aa: CASSTGGVWNEQFF

v_call: TRBV7-9
d_call: .
j_call: TRBJ2-3
cdr3_aa: CASSLTGGTDTQYF

v_call: TRBV15
d_call: .
j_call: TRBJ1-5
cdr3_aa: CATQTRDILGQPQHF

v_call: TRBV7-9
d_call: .
j_call: TRBJ2-7
cdr3_aa: CASSPVPEFTYEQYF

v_call: TRBV18
d_call: TRBD2
j_call: TRBJ2-1
cdr3_aa: CASSQGTSGAEKQFF

v_call: TRBV29-1
d_call: .
j_call: TRBJ1-2
cdr3_aa: CSVEEGGGSGYGYTF

v_call: TRBV18
d_call: TRBD1
j_call: TRBJ2-1
cdr3_aa: CASSRGTGHNEQFF

v_call: TRBV6-5
d_call: TRBD1
j_call: TRBJ2-7
cdr3_aa: CASSYSQGASYEQYF

v_call: TRBV6-4
d_call: TRBD2
j_call: TRBJ2-2
cdr3_aa: CASSQGTSGTGELFF

v_call: TRBV10-3
d_call: .
j_call: TRBJ2-7
cdr3_aa: CAISDSYEQYF

v_call: TRBV5-1
d_call: .
j_call: TRBJ2-2
cdr3_aa: CASSLVTPGELFF

v_call: TRBV30
d_call: .
j_call: TRBJ2-5
cdr3_aa: CAWATGIETQYF

v_call: TRBV10-3
d_call: TRBD1
j_call: TRBJ2-2
cdr3_aa: CAIGETGGSGELFF

v_call: TRBV28
d_call: TRBD1
j_call: TRBJ1-2
cdr3_aa: CASSLGTGRNYGYTF

v_call: TRBV30
d_call: .
j_call: TRBJ1-2
cdr3_aa: CAWSLDRLHYGYTF